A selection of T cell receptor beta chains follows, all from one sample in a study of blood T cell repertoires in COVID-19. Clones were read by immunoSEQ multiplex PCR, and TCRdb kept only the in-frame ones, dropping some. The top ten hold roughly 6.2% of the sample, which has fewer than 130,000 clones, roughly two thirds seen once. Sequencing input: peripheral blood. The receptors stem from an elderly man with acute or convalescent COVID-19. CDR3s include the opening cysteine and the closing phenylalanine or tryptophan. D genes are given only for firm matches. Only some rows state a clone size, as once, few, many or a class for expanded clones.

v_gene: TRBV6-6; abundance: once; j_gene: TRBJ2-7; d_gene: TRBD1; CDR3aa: CASSNRDRATYEQYF; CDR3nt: TGTGCCAGCAGTAACCGGGACAGGGCCACCTACGAGCAGTACTTC
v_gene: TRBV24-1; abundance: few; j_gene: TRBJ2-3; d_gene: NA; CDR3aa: CATSDQDHYTDTQYF; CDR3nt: TGTGCCACCAGTGATCAAGACCACTACACAGATACGCAGTATTTT
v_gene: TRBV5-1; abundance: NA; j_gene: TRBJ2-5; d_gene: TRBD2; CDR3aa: CASSPGDSGRETQYF; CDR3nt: TGCGCCAGCAGCCCCGGTGATAGCGGGAGAGAGACCCAGTACTTC
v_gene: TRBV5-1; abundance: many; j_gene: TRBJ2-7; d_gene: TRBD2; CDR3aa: CASSEGLAGGLREQYF; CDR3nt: TGCGCCAGCAGCGAGGGACTAGCGGGAGGTCTAAGGGAGCAGTACTTC
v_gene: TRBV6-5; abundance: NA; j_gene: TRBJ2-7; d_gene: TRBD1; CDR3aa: CASTGTGYREQYF; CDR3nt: TGTGCCAGCACAGGGACAGGGTATCGCGAGCAGTACTTC
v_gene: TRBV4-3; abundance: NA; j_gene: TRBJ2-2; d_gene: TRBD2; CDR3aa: CASSPTLAGGTGELFF; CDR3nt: TGCGCCAGCAGCCCAACCTTAGCGGGAGGAACCGGGGAGCTGTTTTTT
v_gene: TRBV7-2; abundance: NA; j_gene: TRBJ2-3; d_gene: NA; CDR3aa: CASTPSEGGGSRDTQYF; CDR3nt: TGTGCCAGCACCCCCTCAGAGGGCGGAGGTTCTAGAGATACGCAGTATTTT
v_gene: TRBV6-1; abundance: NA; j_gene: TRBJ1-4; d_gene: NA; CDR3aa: CATRLGPTREKLFF; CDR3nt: TGTGCCACCCGTTTGGGCCCCACTCGGGAAAAACTGTTTTTT
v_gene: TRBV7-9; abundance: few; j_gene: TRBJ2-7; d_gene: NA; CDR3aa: CASTFTNEQYF; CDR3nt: TGTGCCAGCACCTTCACAAACGAGCAGTACTTC
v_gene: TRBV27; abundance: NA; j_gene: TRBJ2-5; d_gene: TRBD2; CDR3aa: CASRKTPGLAGVEGETQYF; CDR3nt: TGTGCCAGCAGAAAAACCCCGGGACTAGCGGGAGTTGAGGGGGAGACCCAGTACTTC
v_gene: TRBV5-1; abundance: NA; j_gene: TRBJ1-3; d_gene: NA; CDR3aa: CASSLGSGGGNTIYF; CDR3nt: TGCGCCAGCAGCTTGGGATCCGGGGGTGGAAACACCATATATTTT
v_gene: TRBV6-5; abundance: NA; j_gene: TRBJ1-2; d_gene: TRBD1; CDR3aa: CASSYGQGNYTF; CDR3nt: TGTGCCAGCAGTTACGGACAGGGTAACTACACCTTC
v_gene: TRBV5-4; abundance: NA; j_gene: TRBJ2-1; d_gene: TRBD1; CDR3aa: CASSYTDRAYDEQFF; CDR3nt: TGTGCCAGCAGCTACACCGACAGGGCGTACGATGAGCAGTTCTTC
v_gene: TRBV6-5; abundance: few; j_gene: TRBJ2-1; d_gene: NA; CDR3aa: CASSLSGSSYNEQFF; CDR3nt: TGTGCCAGCAGCCTCAGCGGAAGCTCCTACAATGAGCAGTTCTTC
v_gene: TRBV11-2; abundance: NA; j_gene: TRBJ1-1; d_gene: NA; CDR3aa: CASSPFLRGTEAFF; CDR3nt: TGTGCCAGCAGCCCTTTCCTCAGGGGCACTGAAGCTTTCTTT
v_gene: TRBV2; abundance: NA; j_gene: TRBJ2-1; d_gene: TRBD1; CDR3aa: CASNADRVSYNEQFF; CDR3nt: TGTGCCAGCAACGCGGACAGGGTCTCCTACAATGAGCAGTTCTTC
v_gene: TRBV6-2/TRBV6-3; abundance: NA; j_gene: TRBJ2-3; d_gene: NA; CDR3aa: CASSPGTDTQYF; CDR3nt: TGTGCCAGCAGTCCGGGGACAGATACGCAGTATTTT
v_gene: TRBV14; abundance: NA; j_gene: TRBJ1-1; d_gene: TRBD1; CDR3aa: CASSQNRGITEAFF; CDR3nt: TGTGCCAGCAGCCAAAACAGGGGAATCACTGAAGCTTTCTTT
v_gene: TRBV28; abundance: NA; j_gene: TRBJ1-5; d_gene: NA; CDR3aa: CASSLSGGRNQPQHF; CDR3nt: TGTGCCAGCAGTTTATCAGGAGGTCGTAATCAGCCCCAGCATTTT
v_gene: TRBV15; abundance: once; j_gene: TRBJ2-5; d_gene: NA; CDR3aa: CATSRGQLETQYF; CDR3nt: TGTGCCACCAGCAGGGGCCAGCTTGAGACCCAGTACTTC
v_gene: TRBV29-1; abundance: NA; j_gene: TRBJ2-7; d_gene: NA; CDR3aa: CSAGVAREQYF; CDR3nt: TGCAGCGCCGGCGTAGCACGGGAACAGTACTTC
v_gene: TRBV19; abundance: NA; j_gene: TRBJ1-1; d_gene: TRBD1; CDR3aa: CASSPPRTGNTEAFF; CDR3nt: TGTGCCAGTAGTCCCCCACGGACAGGGAACACTGAAGCTTTCTTT
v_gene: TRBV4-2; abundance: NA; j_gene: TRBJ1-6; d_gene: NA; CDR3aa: CASSRGGSSYNSPLHF; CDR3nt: TGTGCCAGCAGCCGGGGGGGCAGCTCCTATAATTCACCCCTCCACTTT
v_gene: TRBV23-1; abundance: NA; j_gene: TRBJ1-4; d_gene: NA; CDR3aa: CATPQHREKLFF; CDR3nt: TGCGCCACCCCCCAACACAGGGAAAAACTGTTTTTT
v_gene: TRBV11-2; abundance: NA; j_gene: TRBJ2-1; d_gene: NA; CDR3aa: CASSLDPPTSFGEQFF; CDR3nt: TGTGCCAGCAGCTTAGATCCCCCGACTAGTTTCGGTGAGCAGTTCTTC
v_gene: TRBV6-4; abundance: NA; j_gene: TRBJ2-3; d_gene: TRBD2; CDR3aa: CASSYTGGRGTDTQYF; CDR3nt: TGTGCCAGCAGTTATACGGGAGGGAGAGGCACAGATACGCAGTATTTT
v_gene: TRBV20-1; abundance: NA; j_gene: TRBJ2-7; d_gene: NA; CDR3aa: CSASDAVGLYEQYF; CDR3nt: TGCAGTGCAAGTGATGCAGTGGGACTCTACGAGCAGTACTTC
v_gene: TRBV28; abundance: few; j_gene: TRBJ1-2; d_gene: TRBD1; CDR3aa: CASSLEQGVYGYTF; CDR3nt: TGTGCCAGCAGTTTAGAACAGGGGGTCTATGGCTACACCTTC
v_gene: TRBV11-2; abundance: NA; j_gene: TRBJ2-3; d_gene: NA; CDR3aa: CASSFWTESMGYGTQYF; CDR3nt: TGTGCCAGCAGCTTCTGGACAGAATCTATGGGTTACGGTACGCAGTATTTT
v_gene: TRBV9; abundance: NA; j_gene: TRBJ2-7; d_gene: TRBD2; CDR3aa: CASSPRGGLIYEQYF; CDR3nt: TGTGCCAGCAGCCCCCGGGGGGGTCTTATCTACGAGCAGTACTTC
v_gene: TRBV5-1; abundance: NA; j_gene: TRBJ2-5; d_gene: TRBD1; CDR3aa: CASSFGGQGETQYF; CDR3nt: TGCGCCAGCAGCTTCGGCGGACAGGGAGAGACCCAGTACTTC
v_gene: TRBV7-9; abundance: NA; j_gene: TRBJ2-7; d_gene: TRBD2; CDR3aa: CASSLVLTSGSNYEQYF; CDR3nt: TGTGCCAGCAGCTTAGTCCTCACTAGCGGGAGTAACTACGAGCAGTACTTC
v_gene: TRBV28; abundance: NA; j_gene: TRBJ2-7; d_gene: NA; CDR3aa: CASSRPRSGALGYEQYF; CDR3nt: TGTGCCAGCAGCCGCCCCAGATCAGGGGCCCTAGGGTACGAGCAGTACTTC
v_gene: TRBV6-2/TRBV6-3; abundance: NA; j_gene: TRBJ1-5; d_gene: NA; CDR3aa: CASSPGQYSNQPQHF; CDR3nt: TGTGCCAGCAGCCCGGGACAATATAGCAATCAGCCCCAGCATTTT
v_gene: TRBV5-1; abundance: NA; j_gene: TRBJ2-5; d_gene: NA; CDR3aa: CASSSGEQETQYF; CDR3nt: TGCGCCAGCAGCTCCGGGGAGCAAGAGACCCAGTACTTC
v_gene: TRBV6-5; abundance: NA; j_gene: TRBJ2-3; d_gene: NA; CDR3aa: CASRGVTDTQYF; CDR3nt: TGTGCCAGCAGGGGAGTCACAGATACGCAGTATTTT
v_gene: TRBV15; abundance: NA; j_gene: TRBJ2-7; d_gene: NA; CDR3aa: CATSKKGSPGGYEQYF; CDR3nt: TGTGCCACCAGCAAAAAGGGCTCCCCCGGGGGCTACGAGCAGTACTTC
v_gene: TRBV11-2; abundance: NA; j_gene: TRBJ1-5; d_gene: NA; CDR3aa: CASSLDGRNQPQHF; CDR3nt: TGTGCCAGCAGCTTAGACGGTCGCAATCAGCCCCAGCATTTT
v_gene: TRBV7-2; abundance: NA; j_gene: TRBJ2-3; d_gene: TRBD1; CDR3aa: CASSSATGRTQYF; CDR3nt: TGTGCCAGCAGCTCCGCGACAGGGCGTACGCAGTATTTT
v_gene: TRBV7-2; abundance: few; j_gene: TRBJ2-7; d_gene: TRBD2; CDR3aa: CASSLAPSGRSGYEQYF; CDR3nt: TGTGCCAGCAGCTTAGCGCCTAGCGGAAGAAGTGGATACGAGCAGTACTTC
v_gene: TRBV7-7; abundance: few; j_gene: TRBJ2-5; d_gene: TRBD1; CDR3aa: CASSSQGQETQYF; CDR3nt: TGTGCCAGCAGCTCACAGGGGCAGGAGACCCAGTACTTC
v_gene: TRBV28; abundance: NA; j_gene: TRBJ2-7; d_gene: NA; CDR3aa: CASCLRAYEQYF; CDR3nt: TGTGCCAGCTGTCTCAGGGCCTACGAGCAGTACTTC
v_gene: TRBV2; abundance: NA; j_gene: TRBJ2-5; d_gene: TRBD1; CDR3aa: CASSGGTGGTFGETQYF; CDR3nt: TGTGCCAGCAGTGGTGGGACAGGGGGAACTTTCGGAGAGACCCAGTACTTC
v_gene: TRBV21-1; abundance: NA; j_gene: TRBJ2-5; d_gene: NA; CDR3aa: CAERIGQSQETQYF; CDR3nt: TGTGCCGAACGGATCGGACAGTCACAAGAGACCCAGTACTTC
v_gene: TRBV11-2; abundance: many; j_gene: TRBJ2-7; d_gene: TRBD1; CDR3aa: CASSLWGQTYEQYF; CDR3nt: TGTGCCAGCAGCTTATGGGGACAGACCTACGAGCAGTACTTC
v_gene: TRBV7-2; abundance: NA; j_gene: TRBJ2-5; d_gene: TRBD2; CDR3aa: CASSLSSTSGSRKETQYF; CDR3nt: TGTGCCAGCAGCTTATCGAGTACTAGCGGGAGCCGGAAGGAGACCCAGTACTTC
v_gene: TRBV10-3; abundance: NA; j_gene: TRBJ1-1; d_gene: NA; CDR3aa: CATSLGNTEAFF; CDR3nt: TGTGCCACGTCCCTCGGGAACACTGAAGCTTTCTTT
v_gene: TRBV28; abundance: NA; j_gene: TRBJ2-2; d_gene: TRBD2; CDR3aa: CASSVAGGRTGELFF; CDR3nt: TGTGCCAGCAGTGTAGCGGGAGGGCGAACCGGGGAGCTGTTTTTT
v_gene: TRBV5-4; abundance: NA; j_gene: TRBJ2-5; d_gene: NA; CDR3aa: CASSPSTGGGETQYF; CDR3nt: TGTGCCAGCAGCCCATCGACAGGAGGAGGAGAGACCCAGTACTTC
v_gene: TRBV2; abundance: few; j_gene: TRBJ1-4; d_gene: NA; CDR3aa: CASSVIRVTGEKLFF; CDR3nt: TGTGCCAGCAGTGTGATCCGGGTAACGGGTGAAAAACTGTTTTTT
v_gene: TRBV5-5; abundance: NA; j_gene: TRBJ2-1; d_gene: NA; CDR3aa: CASSLGTDNEQFF; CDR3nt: TGTGCCAGCAGCTTGGGGACAGACAATGAGCAGTTCTTC
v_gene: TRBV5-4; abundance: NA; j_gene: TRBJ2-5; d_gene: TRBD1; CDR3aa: CASSSPGQGEETQYF; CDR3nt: TGTGCCAGCAGCTCGCCGGGACAGGGGGAAGAGACCCAGTACTTC
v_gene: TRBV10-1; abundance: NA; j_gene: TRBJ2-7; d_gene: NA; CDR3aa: CASRSDWGDYEQYF; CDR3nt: TGCGCCAGCAGATCAGACTGGGGGGACTACGAGCAGTACTTC
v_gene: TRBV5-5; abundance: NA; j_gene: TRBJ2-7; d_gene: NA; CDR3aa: CARPVGHEQYF; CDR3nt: TGTGCCAGGCCCGTGGGGCACGAGCAGTACTTC
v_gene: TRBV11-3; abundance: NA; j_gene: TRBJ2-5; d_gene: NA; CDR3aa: CASSLGRETQYF; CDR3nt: TGTGCCAGCAGCTTAGGGAGGGAGACCCAGTACTTC